This TCR beta chain stems from a study of blood T cells in healthy people across ages. V lost 6 bases to trimming and J lost 7 bases; unmatched junction nucleotides: 9. CDR3 length: 15 residues. CDR1 is MNHNS, CDR2 SASEGT, per germline. Isolation recovered at least 6 million PBMCs from every sample. Total RNA, at least 5 micrograms per sample, came from PBMCs. Primers used in a second PCR of roughly 6 to 11 cycles were a sample-barcoded 5' primer and a J-beta primer mix. One entry per CDR3 protein results from TCRdb running MiXCR on the 5' RACE reads. The sample has hundreds of thousands of distinct CDR3 sequences, roughly 49% seen once. Study outcomes and limitations: Age brought a roughly linear fall in TCR beta diversity measured per million T cells. Fewer expanded clones and more diversity marked long-lived versus aged donors.

Points on this clonotype: Its antigen is not known. Possible read error: a much larger clone is one base away.

The sample was blood. The chain uses TRBV6-1 and TRBJ2-7; 13 nucleotides match TRBD2. The source is a woman aged 60-70 years in good health. CDR3 protein: CASRSGLAGLNEQYF. CDR3 in DNA: TGTGCCAGCAGATCGGGACTAGCGGGGTTAAATGAGCAGTACTTC.